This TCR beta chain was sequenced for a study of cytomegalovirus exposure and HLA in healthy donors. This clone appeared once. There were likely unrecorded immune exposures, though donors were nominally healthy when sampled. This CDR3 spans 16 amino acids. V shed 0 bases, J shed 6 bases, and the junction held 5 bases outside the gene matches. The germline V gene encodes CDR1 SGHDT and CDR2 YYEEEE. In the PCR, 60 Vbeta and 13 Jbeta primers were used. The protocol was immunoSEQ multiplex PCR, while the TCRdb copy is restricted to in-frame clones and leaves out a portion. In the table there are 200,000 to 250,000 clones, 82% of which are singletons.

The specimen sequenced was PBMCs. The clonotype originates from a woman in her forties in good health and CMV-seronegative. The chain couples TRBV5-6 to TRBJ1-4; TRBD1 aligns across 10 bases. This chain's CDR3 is CASSLAIGQGDEKLFF. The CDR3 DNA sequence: TGTGCCAGCAGCTTGGCGATTGGACAGGGGGATGAAAAACTGTTTTTT.